The 7 T cell receptor beta chains presented below share a single source sample, sequenced in a study of CD8 T cells in Susac syndrome. Random hexamers served to reverse transcribe roughly 0.5 to 1 ug RNA. TCRdb independently ran MiXCR on the immunoSEQ multiplex PCR reads; one entry per CDR3 protein. The profile shows around 170,000 distinct CDR3 sequences, about 92% of them singletons. The sequencing sample was made of CD4+ T cells from PBMCs. These receptors came from a human donor in good health.

The V gene is TRBV20-1, the J gene TRBJ1-2; TRBD1 might be the D (5 bases). Trimming pared 6 bases from V and 4 bases from J, leaving 15 bases between. The CDR3 has 13 amino acids. CDR1 DFQATT and CDR2 SNEGSKA come from the germline V gene (reference sequence). CDR3 sequence: CSALREFGYGYTF. The CDR3, as DNA: TGCAGTGCGCTCAGGGAGTTCGGCTATGGCTACACCTTC.

This chain connects TRBV20-1 to TRBJ2-1, with D perhaps matching TRBD1 (6 bases). V was cut by 5 bases and J by 4 bases, with 9 bases left in between. Germline V CDR1 and CDR2: DFQATT, SNEGSKA (reference sequence). CDR3 length equals 12 residues. The CDR3 bases are TGCAGTGCTGGGGGCTTTTACAATGAGCAGTTCTTC. Encoded protein: CSAGGFYNEQFF.

This clonotype was recorded once. V gene TRBV30 combines with J gene TRBJ1-5; 11 bases are a match to TRBD1. This CDR3 has 16 amino acids. Looked up from germline, CDR1 is GTSNPN and CDR2 is SVGIG (reference sequence). The V segment lost 2 bases and the J segment 3 bases; nucleotides outside the gene matches: 6. CDR3: CAWSSGQGAVNQPQHF. CDR3 in DNA: TGTGCCTGGAGTTCAGGACAGGGGGCGGTCAATCAGCCCCAGCATTTT.

This clonotype was detected only once. V and J are TRBV11-2 and TRBJ2-5; D is possibly TRBD2 (5 bases). The V end was cut by 4 bases, the J end by 5 bases, with 17 bases between. The CDR3 is 15 residues long. Germline V gene sequence: CDR1 SGHAT, CDR2 FQNNGV. The chain's CDR3 is CASSSNGLPRETQYF. The CDR3 nucleotides read TGTGCCAGCAGCTCGAACGGACTCCCCCGGGAGACCCAGTACTTC. Complete variable domain (other parts from reference TRBV11-2 and TRBJ2-5): EAGVAQSPRYKIIEKRQSVAFWCNPISGHATLYWYQQILGQGPKLLIQFQNNGVVDDSQLPKDRFSAERLKGVDSTLKIQPAKLEDSAVYLCASSSNGLPRETQYFGPGTRLLVL.

The genes are TRBV2 and TRBJ2-1, with a possible D match to TRBD1 (6 bases). The germline V gene has CDR1 SNHLY and CDR2 FYNNEI. The CDR3 length is 12 residues. Trimming took off 8 bases at V and 7 bases at J, with 12 bases between the two ends. In DNA, the CDR3 is TGTGCCAGCGGCGGACAGACGAATGAGCAGTTCTTC. It encodes CASGGQTNEQFF.

The rearrangement joins TRBV6-1 to TRBJ1-4; D is undetermined. Per germline, CDR1 MNHNS and CDR2 SASEGT. The V and J ends lost 5 bases and 10 bases respectively, with 14 bases between them. The CDR3 runs to 13 residues. CDR3 bases: TGTGCCAGCAGTCACGGTACAGAGTTAAAACTGTTTTTT. Translation: CASSHGTELKLFF.

J is TRBJ2-6 and V is TRBV6-1; the match to TRBD2 covers 8 bases. V lost 5 bases and J lost 0; bases outside the gene matches: 6. The CDR3 is 17 amino acids. Germline V gene data show CDR1 as MNHNS and CDR2 as SASEGT. The CDR3 DNA sequence: TGTGCCAGCAGTACCTCCGGGACTAGCTCTGGGGCCAACGTCCTGACTTTC. It is translated as CASSTSGTSSGANVLTF.